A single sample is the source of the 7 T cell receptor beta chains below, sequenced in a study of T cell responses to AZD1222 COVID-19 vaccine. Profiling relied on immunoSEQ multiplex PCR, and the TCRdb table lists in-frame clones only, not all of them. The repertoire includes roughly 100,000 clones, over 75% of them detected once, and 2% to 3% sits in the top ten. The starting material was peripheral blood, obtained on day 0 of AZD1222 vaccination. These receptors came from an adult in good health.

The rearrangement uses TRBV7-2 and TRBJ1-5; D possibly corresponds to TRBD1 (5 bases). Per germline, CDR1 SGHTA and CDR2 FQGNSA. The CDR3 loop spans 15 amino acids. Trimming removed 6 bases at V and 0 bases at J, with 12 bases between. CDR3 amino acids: CASRETAYSNQPQHF. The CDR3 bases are TGTGCCAGCAGAGAGACAGCATATAGCAATCAGCCCCAGCATTTT.

CDR3 protein: CASSTGGDYGYTF. CDR3 sequence (DNA): TGTGCCAGCAGTACAGGGGGCGACTATGGCTACACCTTC. The rearrangement uses TRBV7-9 and TRBJ1-2, with 9 bases lining up with TRBD1. The V gene's germline CDR1 is SEHNR and CDR2 FQNEAQ (reference sequence). V lost 6 bases to trimming and J lost 3 bases; unmatched junction nucleotides: 2. The CDR3 has 13 residues.

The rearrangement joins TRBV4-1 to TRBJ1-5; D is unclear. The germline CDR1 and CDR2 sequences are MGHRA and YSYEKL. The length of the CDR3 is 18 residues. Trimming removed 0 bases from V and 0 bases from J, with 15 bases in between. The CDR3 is CASSQDLQRPDSNQPQHF. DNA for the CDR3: TGCGCCAGCAGCCAAGATTTACAGCGGCCTGATAGCAATCAGCCCCAGCATTTT.

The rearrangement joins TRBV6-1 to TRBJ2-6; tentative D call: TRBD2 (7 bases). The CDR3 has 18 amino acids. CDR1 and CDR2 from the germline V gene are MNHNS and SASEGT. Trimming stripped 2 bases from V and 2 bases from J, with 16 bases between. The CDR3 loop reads CASSERPAGAAGANVLTF. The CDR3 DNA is TGTGCCAGCAGTGAACGTCCGGCGGGGGCAGCTGGGGCCAACGTCCTGACTTTC.

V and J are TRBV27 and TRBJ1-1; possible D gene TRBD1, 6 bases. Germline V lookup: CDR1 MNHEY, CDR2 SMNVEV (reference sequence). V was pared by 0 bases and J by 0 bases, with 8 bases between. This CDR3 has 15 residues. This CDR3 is CASSLSGAVNTEAFF. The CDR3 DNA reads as TGTGCCAGCAGTTTATCGGGGGCTGTGAACACTGAAGCTTTCTTT.

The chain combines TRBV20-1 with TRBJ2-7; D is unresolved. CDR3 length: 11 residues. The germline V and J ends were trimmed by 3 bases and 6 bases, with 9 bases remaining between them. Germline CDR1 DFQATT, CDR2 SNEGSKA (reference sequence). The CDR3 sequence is CSASSSSEQYF. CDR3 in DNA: TGCAGTGCTAGTTCTAGTTCCGAGCAGTACTTC.

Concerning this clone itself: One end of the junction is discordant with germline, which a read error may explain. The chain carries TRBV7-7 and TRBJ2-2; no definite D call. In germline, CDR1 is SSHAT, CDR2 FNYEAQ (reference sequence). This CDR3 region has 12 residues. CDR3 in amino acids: CASRNPTGELFF. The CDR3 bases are TGTGCTAGCAGAAATCCCACCGGGGAGCTGTTTTTT.